This T cell receptor beta chain was sequenced for a study of shared clonotypes between healthy human individuals. Adults of Caucasian background living in Nashville, Tennessee made up all donors. The CDR3 has 15 residues. In germline, CDR1 is SGHRS, CDR2 YFSETQ. V was clipped by 0 bases and J by 0 bases, with 9 bases between them. Deep-level running was used for the assay. How the authors handled the data: From ImmunoSEQ came sequences covering only the junction and carrying no quality scores, so filtering differed. Repertoires were generated with immunoSEQ multiplex PCR, while TCRdb's copy carries only in-frame clones and drops some. V, J and clone size reflect that table, while D and trimming were determined from the DNA. The table shows some 980,000 clones, with less than 85% occurring only once.

The receptor was derived from a man aged 18 to 30 in good health. The sequencing sample was made of memory CD4+ T cells sorted from blood. Subset here: CD45RA-negative fraction. The chain couples TRBV5-1 to TRBJ1-2; no firm D call. CDR3 sequence: CASSLVGDANYGYTF. As DNA, the CDR3 is TGCGCCAGCAGCTTGGTTGGAGACGCTAACTATGGCTACACCTTC.